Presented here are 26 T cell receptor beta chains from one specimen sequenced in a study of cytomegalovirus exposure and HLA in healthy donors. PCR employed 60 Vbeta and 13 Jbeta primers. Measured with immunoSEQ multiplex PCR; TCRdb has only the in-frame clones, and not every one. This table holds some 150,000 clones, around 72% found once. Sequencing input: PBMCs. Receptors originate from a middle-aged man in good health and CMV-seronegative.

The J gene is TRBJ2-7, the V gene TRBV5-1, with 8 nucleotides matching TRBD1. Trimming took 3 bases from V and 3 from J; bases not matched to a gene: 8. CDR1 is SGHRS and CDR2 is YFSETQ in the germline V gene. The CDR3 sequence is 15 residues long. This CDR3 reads CASSSGQGYYYEQYF. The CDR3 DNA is TGCGCCAGCAGCTCAGGACAGGGATACTACTACGAGCAGTACTTC.

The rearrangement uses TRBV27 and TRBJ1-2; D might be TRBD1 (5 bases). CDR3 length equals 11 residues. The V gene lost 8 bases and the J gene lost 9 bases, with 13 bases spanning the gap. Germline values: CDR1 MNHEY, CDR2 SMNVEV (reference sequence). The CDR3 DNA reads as TGTGCCAGCTCATCGGGGGTGCGCTACACCTTC. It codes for CASSSGVRYTF.

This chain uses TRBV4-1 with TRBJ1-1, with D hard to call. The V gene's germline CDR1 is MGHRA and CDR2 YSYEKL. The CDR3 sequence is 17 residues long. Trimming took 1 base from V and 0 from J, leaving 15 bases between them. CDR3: CASSQAIIVLMNTEAFF. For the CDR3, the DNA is TGCGCCAGCAGCCAAGCTATAATCGTCCTCATGAACACTGAAGCTTTCTTT.

CDR3 residues: CASSVGTGGWTGELFF. In DNA form, the CDR3 reads TGTGCCAGCAGCGTGGGGACAGGGGGCTGGACCGGGGAGCTGTTTTTT. The chain links TRBV9 to TRBJ2-2, with 12 bases identical to TRBD1. Germline trimming cut 2 bases from V and 5 bases from J; bases unmatched to any gene: 4. This CDR3 spans 16 amino acids. Germline loops: CDR1 SGDLS, CDR2 YYNGEE. Based on the CDR3 plus reference TRBV9 and TRBJ2-2, the full variable domain is DSGVTQTPKHLITATGQRVTLRCSPRSGDLSVYWYQQSLDQGLQFLIQYYNGEERAKGNILERFSAQQFPDLHSELNLSSLELGDSALYFCASSVGTGGWTGELFFGEGSRLTVL.

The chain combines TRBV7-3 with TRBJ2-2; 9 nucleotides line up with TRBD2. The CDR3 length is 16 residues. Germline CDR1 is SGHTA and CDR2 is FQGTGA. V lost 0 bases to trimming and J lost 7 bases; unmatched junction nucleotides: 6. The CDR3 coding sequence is TGTGCCAGCAGCTTAACCGCGGGGGGGCGGTTCGGGGAGCTGTTTTTT. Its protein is CASSLTAGGRFGELFF.

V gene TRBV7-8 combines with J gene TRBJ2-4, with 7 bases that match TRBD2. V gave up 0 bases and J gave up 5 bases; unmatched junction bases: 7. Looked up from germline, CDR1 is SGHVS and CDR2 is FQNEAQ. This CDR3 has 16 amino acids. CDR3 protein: CASSLALRGVQNIQYF. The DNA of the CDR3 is TGTGCCAGCAGCTTAGCGCTACGGGGGGTCCAAAACATTCAGTACTTC.

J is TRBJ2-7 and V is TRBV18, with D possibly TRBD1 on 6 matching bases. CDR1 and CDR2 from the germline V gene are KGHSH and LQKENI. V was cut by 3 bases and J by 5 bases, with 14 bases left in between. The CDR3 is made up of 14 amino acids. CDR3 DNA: TGTGCCAGCTCACCCCCCACAGGGCTAGACGAGCAGTACTTC. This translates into CASSPPTGLDEQYF.

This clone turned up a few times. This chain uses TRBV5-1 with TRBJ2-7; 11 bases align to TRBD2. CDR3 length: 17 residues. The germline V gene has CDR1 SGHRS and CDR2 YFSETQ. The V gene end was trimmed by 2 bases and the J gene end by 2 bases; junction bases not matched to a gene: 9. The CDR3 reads CASSFGLAGEIPYEQYF. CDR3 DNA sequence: TGCGCCAGCAGCTTCGGACTAGCGGGCGAGATCCCCTACGAGCAGTACTTC.

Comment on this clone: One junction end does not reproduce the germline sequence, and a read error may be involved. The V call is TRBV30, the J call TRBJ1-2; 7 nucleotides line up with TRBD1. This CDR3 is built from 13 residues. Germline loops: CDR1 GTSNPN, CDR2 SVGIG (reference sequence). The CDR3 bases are TGTGCCTGGAGTGAGACAGGGATCTATGGCTACCCCTTC. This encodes CAWSETGIYGYPF.

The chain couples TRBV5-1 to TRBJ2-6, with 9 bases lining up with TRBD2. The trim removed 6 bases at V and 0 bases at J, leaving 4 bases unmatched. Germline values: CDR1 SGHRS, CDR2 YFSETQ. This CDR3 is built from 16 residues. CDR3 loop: CASTSGELSGANVLTF. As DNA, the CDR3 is TGCGCCAGCACTAGCGGGGAACTCTCTGGGGCCAACGTCCTGACTTTC.

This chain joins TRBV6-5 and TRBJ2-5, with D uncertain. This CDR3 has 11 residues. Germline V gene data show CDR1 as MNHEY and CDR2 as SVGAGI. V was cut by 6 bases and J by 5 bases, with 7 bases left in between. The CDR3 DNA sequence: TGTGCCAGCAGACTTTCGGAGACCCAGTACTTC. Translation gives CASRLSETQYF.

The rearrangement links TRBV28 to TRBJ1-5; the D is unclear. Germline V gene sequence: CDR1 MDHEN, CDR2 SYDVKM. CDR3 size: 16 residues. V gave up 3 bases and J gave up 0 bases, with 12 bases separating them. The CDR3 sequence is CASSFSSLNSNQPQHF. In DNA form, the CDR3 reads TGTGCCAGCAGTTTTTCAAGCCTTAATAGCAATCAGCCCCAGCATTTT.

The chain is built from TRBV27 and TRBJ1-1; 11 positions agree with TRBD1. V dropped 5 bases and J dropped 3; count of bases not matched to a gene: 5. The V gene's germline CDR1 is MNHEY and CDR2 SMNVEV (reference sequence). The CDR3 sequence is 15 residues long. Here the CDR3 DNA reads TGTGCCAGCAGTCTCGGGACAGGGGGAGACACTGAAGCTTTCTTT. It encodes CASSLGTGGDTEAFF.

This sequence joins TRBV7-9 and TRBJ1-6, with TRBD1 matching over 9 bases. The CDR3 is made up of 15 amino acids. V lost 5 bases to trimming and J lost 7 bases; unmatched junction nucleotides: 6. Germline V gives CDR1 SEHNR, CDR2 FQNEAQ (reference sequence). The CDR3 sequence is CASSALDRGNSPLHF. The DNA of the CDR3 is TGTGCCAGCAGCGCACTGGACAGGGGAAATTCACCCCTCCACTTT.

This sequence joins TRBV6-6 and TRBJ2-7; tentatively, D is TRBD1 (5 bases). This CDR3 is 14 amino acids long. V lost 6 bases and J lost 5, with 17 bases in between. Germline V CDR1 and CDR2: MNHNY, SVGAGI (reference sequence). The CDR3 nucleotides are TGTGCCAGCAGCTGGACCACCTTAGGGGACGAGCAGTACTTC. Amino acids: CASSWTTLGDEQYF.

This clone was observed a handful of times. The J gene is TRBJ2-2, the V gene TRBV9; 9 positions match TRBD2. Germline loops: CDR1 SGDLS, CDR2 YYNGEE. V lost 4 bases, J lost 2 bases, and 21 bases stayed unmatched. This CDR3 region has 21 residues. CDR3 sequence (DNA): TGTGCCAGCAGCAATACACTTAATGTCCCGGGGCTAGCGGGAAACACCGGGGAGCTGTTTTTT. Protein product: CASSNTLNVPGLAGNTGELFF.

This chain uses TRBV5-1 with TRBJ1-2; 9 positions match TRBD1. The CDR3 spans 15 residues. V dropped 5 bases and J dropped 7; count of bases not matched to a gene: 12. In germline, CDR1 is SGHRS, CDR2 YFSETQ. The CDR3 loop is CASSQGQGQRAGYTF. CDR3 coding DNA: TGCGCCAGCAGTCAAGGACAGGGGCAGAGGGCTGGCTACACCTTC.

This CDR3 is CASSLQEGTDTQYF. In DNA form, the CDR3 reads TGCGCCAGCAGCTTGCAGGAGGGCACAGATACGCAGTATTTT. This rearrangement joins TRBV5-1 to TRBJ2-3, with D tentatively TRBD2 (5 bases). CDR1 and CDR2 (germline): SGHRS, YFSETQ. Trimming took off 1 base at V and 1 base at J, with 7 bases between the two ends. This CDR3 has 14 residues.

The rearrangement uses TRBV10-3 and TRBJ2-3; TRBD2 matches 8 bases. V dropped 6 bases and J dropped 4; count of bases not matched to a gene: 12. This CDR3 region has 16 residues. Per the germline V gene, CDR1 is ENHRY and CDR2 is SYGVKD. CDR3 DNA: TGTGCCATCAGCCCAACTAGCGGAGGGCGGGCAGATACGCAGTATTTT. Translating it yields CAISPTSGGRADTQYF.

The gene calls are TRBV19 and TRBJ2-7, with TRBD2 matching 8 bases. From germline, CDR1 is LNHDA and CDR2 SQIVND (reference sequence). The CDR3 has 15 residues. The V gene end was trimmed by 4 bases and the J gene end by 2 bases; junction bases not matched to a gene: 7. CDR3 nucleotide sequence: TGTGCCAGTAGTACTCCAGCGGGAGTGGCCTACGAGCAGTACTTC. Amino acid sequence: CASSTPAGVAYEQYF.

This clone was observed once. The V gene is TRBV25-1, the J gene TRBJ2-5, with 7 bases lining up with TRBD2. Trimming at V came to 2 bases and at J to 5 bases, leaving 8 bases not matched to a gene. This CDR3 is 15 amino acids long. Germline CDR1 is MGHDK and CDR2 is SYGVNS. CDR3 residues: CASSEMMGGSETQYF. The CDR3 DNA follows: TGTGCCAGCAGTGAAATGATGGGCGGGAGCGAGACCCAGTACTTC.

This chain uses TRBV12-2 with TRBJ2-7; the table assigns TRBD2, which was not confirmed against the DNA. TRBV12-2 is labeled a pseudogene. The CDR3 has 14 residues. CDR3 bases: TGTGCAAGTCGCTTCGGTCTCTCCAACTACGAGCAGTACTTC. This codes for CASRFGLSNYEQYF.

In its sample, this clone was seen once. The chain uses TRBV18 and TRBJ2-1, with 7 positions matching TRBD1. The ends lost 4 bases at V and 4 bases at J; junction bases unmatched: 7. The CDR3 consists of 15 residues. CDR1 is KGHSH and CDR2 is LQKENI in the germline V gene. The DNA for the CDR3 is TGTGCCAGCTCACGGGGGACAGCCACTTACAATGAGCAGTTCTTC. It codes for CASSRGTATYNEQFF.

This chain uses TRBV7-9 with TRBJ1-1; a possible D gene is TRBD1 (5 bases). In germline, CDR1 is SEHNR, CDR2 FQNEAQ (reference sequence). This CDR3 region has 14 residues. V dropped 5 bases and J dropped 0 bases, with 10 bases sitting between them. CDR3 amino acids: CASSVGTLNTEAFF. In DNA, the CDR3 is TGTGCCAGCAGCGTCGGGACTTTGAACACTGAAGCTTTCTTT. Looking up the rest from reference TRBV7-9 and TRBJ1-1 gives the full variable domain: DTGVSQNPRHKITKRGQNVTFRCDPISEHNRLYWYRQTLGQGPEFLTYFQNEAQLEKSRLLSDRFSAERPKGSFSTLEIQRTEQGDSAMYLCASSVGTLNTEAFFGQGTRLTVV.

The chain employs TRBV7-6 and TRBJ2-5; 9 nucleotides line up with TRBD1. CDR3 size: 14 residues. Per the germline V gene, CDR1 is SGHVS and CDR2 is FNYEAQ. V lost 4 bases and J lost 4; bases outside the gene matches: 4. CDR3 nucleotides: TGTGCCAGCAGCTCCGGGACAGGGACAGAGACCCAGTACTTC. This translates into CASSSGTGTETQYF.

The CDR3 loop is CASSLSRSTYSNQPQHF. CDR3 nucleotide sequence: TGTGCCAGCAGCTTAAGCAGGTCGACCTATAGCAATCAGCCCCAGCATTTT. The gene calls are TRBV7-8 and TRBJ1-5; D remains unclear. Germline V gene sequence: CDR1 SGHVS, CDR2 FQNEAQ. Between the trimmed V and J ends, which lost 2 bases and 0 bases, there was a span of 14 bases. This CDR3 region has 17 residues.